Shown below are 19 T cell receptor beta chains from a single sample sequenced in a study of T-cell memory formation after mild COVID-19. TCRdb recomputed calls from the 5' RACE reads with MiXCR, one row per CDR3 protein. The sample has tens of thousands of distinct CDR3 sequences; 7.3% are singletons. Sequencing was done on a sample of PBMCs or a T cell subset sorted from them (not recorded which). These receptors came from a man between 18 and 35 years old who had mild COVID-19 (a few samples of this study predate the infection). Cell type and time point are not known.

This clonotype was observed a handful of times. This rearrangement joins TRBV5-1 to TRBJ2-7; 7 bases fit TRBD2. The V segment lost 0 bases and the J segment 7 bases; nucleotides outside the gene matches: 10. Germline values: CDR1 SGHRS, CDR2 YFSETQ. CDR3 length equals 15 residues. The CDR3 DNA sequence: TGCGCCAGCAGCTTGGAGGCTAGCGGTCTACGAGAGCAGTACTTC. Its translation is CASSLEASGLREQYF.

This chain joins TRBV7-2 and TRBJ2-5; 11 bases match TRBD2. CDR1 and CDR2 from the germline V gene are SGHTA and FQGNSA. J was trimmed by 5 bases and V by 5 bases; bases with no gene match: 7. The CDR3 contains 15 residues. The CDR3 reads CASSISGGAEETQYF. CDR3 DNA sequence: TGTGCCAGCAGCATTAGCGGGGGGGCTGAGGAGACCCAGTACTTC.

There are many counts of this clonotype. The chain employs TRBV4-3 and TRBJ2-3, with D maybe TRBD2 (6 bases). Trimming removed 0 bases at V and 1 base at J, with 14 bases between. Germline loops: CDR1 LGHNA, CDR2 YSLEER. This CDR3 has 17 amino acids. CDR3 nucleotide sequence: TGCGCCAGCAGCCAAGACTTACCTGGAGGGGGCACAGATACGCAGTATTTT. Translating gives CASSQDLPGGGTDTQYF.

This clonotype was counted only a few times. V usage is TRBV29-1 and J usage is TRBJ2-3; D gene unclear. Trimming cost V 3 bases and J 0 bases, with 1 base left between them. The CDR3 loop spans 11 amino acids. Germline loops: CDR1 SQVTM, CDR2 ANQGSEA. CDR3 protein: CSVESTDTQYF. The CDR3 DNA reads as TGCAGCGTTGAGAGCACAGATACGCAGTATTTT.

J is TRBJ1-3 and V is TRBV12-3 or TRBV12-4; D is perhaps TRBD1 (5 bases). Trimming removed 6 bases at V and 4 bases at J, with 10 bases between. CDR3 length: 13 amino acids. In nucleotides, the CDR3 is TGTGCCAGCAGCCATCGACAGGGAAACACCATATATTTT. It is translated as CASSHRQGNTIYF.

This clonotype was counted a few times. CDR3 nucleotide sequence: TGTGCCAGCTCACCACGCGCAGGCGAAGAGACCCAGTACTTC. This sequence encodes CASSPRAGEETQYF. The V call is TRBV18, the J call TRBJ2-5, with unresolved D. Germline V gene data show CDR1 as KGHSH and CDR2 as LQKENI. Between the trimmed V and J ends, which lost 1 base and 3 bases, there was a span of 9 bases. The CDR3 runs to 14 residues.

This clonotype was seen repeatedly, ten times or more. The rearrangement joins TRBV5-5 to TRBJ2-7; 11 bases map to TRBD1. After removal of 4 bases from V and 10 bases from J, the junction contained 7 bases not matched to a gene. This CDR3 is 13 amino acids long. Germline CDR1 and CDR2: SGHKS and YYEKEE (reference sequence). The CDR3 loop reads CASSPDRGLRQYF. In DNA form, the CDR3 reads TGTGCCAGCAGCCCGGACAGGGGGCTTCGCCAGTACTTC. Variable domain in full (rest from reference TRBV5-5 and TRBJ2-7): DAGVTQSPTHLIKTRGQQVTLRCSPISGHKSVSWYQQVLGQGPQFIFQYYEKEERGRGNFPDRFSARQFPNYSSELNVNALLLGDSALYLCASSPDRGLRQYFGPGTRLTVT.

This clonotype was found a few times. This chain uses TRBV29-1 with TRBJ1-4, with D possibly matching TRBD1 (6 bases). V was pared by 6 bases and J by 3 bases, with 14 bases between. Germline-derived CDR1 and CDR2 are SQVTM and ANQGSEA. The CDR3 has 14 amino acids. Here the CDR3 reads CSVGTQAANEKLFF. CDR3 in DNA: TGCAGCGTGGGGACACAGGCCGCTAATGAAAAACTGTTTTTT.

This clonotype has only a few counts. The V and J genes are TRBV4-1 and TRBJ2-2; D is perhaps TRBD1 (6 bases). Per the germline V gene, CDR1 is MGHRA and CDR2 is YSYEKL. Trimming pared 3 bases from V and 2 bases from J, leaving 10 bases between. CDR3 length equals 15 residues. The CDR3 DNA follows: TGCGCCAGCAGCCACCAGGACAGAAACACCGGGGAGCTGTTTTTT. Translated: CASSHQDRNTGELFF.

The chain combines TRBV6-5 with TRBJ1-1; 12 bases are a match to TRBD1. Germline V gene data show CDR1 as MNHEY and CDR2 as SVGAGI. The V segment lost 5 bases and the J segment 4 bases; nucleotides outside the gene matches: 8. The CDR3 runs 16 residues. CDR3 region: CASSRDRGRVGTEAFF. In DNA, the CDR3 is TGTGCCAGCAGTCGGGACAGGGGGCGCGTGGGCACTGAAGCTTTCTTT.

The gene calls are TRBV7-2 and TRBJ2-1; D may match TRBD1 or TRBD2 (6 bases each). V lost 5 bases, J lost 4 bases, and 15 bases lay in between. Germline CDR1 and CDR2: SGHTA and FQGNSA. The length of the CDR3 is 15 residues. The CDR3 region is CASSPTGGSYNEQFF. CDR3 coding DNA: TGTGCCAGCAGCCCGACCGGGGGCTCGTACAATGAGCAGTTCTTC.

The V gene is TRBV5-1, the J gene TRBJ1-6, with 11 positions matching TRBD1. The V and J ends lost 3 bases and 0 bases, in that order; junction bases with no gene match: 2. CDR1 is SGHRS, CDR2 YFSETQ, per germline. This CDR3 contains 17 residues. The CDR3 bases are TGCGCCAGCAGCTGGGGGACAGGGGGCTCCTATAATTCACCCCTCCACTTT. It specifies CASSWGTGGSYNSPLHF.

This clonotype was seen repeatedly, ten times or more. This chain connects TRBV12-3 or TRBV12-4 to TRBJ2-5; 8 bases agree with TRBD2. This CDR3 contains 15 residues. The J segment lost 1 base and the V segment lost 6 bases, leaving 7 bases of the junction unmatched. The CDR3 loop is CASSLLAGTQETQYF. Written as DNA, the CDR3 is TGTGCCAGCAGCCTCTTAGCGGGGACCCAAGAGACCCAGTACTTC.

This clonotype showed up many times. The chain recombines TRBV4-3 with TRBJ2-3; 9 bases map to TRBD2. The CDR3 spans 17 residues. J was trimmed by 5 bases and V by 0 bases; bases with no gene match: 9. Per the germline V gene, CDR1 is LGHNA and CDR2 is YSLEER. CDR3 amino acids: CASSQDRGGGDGDTQYF. The CDR3, as DNA: TGCGCCAGCAGCCAAGATCGGGGCGGGGGGGATGGAGATACGCAGTATTTT.

The CDR3 sequence: CASSFSAPDGYTF. The CDR3 coding sequence is TGCGCCAGCAGCTTTTCGGCCCCGGATGGCTACACCTTC. V gene TRBV5-1 combines with J gene TRBJ1-2; no reliable D call. Trimming cost V 2 bases and J 6 bases, with 11 bases left between them. This CDR3 comprises 13 residues. CDR1 SGHRS and CDR2 YFSETQ come from the germline V gene.

This clonotype was counted only a few times. The rearrangement links TRBV19 to TRBJ1-5; TRBD1 might be the D (6 bases). V was pared by 3 bases and J by 7 bases, with 10 bases between. The CDR3 is made up of 13 amino acids. From germline, CDR1 is LNHDA and CDR2 SQIVND (reference sequence). Here the CDR3 reads CASSIDRRQPQHF. The CDR3 coding sequence is TGTGCCAGTAGTATCGACAGGCGCCAGCCCCAGCATTTT.

This clonotype has ten or more counts. The chain links TRBV29-1 to TRBJ1-2, with 8 bases fitting TRBD1. The CDR3 totals 15 residues. J was trimmed by 4 bases and V by 0 bases; bases with no gene match: 7. Germline loops: CDR1 SQVTM, CDR2 ANQGSEA. CDR3 amino acids: CSVEDLTGESYGYTF. DNA of the CDR3: TGCAGCGTTGAAGATCTGACAGGGGAGAGCTATGGCTACACCTTC.

This clonotype is medium-sized (0.01 to 0.1%) by share. The chain couples TRBV7-2 to TRBJ2-5; 7 bases match TRBD2. Germline V CDR1 and CDR2: SGHTA, FQGNSA. Unmatched junction bases numbered 10, after V lost 5 bases and J lost 1 base. This CDR3 has 16 residues. In nucleotides, the CDR3 is TGTGCCAGCAGCGCCGTGGGAGGGGTTAGCCAAGAGACCCAGTACTTC. It specifies CASSAVGGVSQETQYF.

This clonotype showed up many times. The V call is TRBV12-3 or TRBV12-4, the J call TRBJ2-3; no definite D call. The V and J ends lost 3 bases and 4 bases respectively, with 2 bases between them. The CDR3 is made up of 11 amino acids. The CDR3 loop is CASSFADTQYF. CDR3 DNA: TGTGCCAGCAGTTTTGCAGATACGCAGTATTTT.